This is a list of T cell receptor beta chains from one sample in a study of blood T cell repertoires in COVID-19. Repertoires were generated with immunoSEQ multiplex PCR, while TCRdb's copy carries only in-frame clones and drops some. This sample has 200,000 to 250,000 clones, with under 90% found just once. The sample was peripheral blood. The source is a woman older than 75 with COVID-19, enrolled during active disease. Both conserved end residues are part of each CDR3. The D gene is left open where the match is weak. Clone size appears in some rows only: once, few, many, or a class for an expanded clone.

v_gene	d_gene	abundance	j_gene	CDR3aa	CDR3nt
TRBV3-1/TRBV3-2	TRBD1	.	TRBJ1-2	CASSQERTGGSHTF	TGTGCCAGCAGCCAAGAGAGGACAGGGGGTTCCCACACCTTC
TRBV5-1	TRBD1	.	TRBJ2-4	CASRMSTGENIQYF	TGCGCCAGCAGGATGAGTACAGGGGAAAACATTCAGTACTTC
TRBV5-4	.	few	TRBJ2-3	CASSLGEKTDTQYF	TGTGCCAGCAGCCTCGGGGAGAAGACAGATACGCAGTATTTT
TRBV9	TRBD2	.	TRBJ2-1	CASSVDGGGKNEQFF	TGTGCCAGCAGCGTAGACGGCGGGGGAAAGAATGAGCAGTTCTTC
TRBV18	.	.	TRBJ1-1	CASSPQREAEAFF	TGTGCCAGCTCACCACAACGGGAGGCTGAAGCTTTCTTT
TRBV21-1	.	.	TRBJ2-2	CASSRPGLGPGELFF	TGTGCCAGCAGCAGACCGGGACTAGGCCCCGGGGAGCTGTTTTTT
TRBV7-9	TRBD2	few	TRBJ2-7	CASCPEGGSYEQYF	TGTGCCAGCTGCCCTGAGGGAGGGTCGTACGAGCAGTACTTC
TRBV5-1	.	.	TRBJ2-7	CASSLDGGPSSYEQYF	TGCGCCAGCAGCTTGGATGGGGGCCCGAGCTCCTACGAGCAGTACTTC
TRBV6-5	.	few	TRBJ1-6	CASSYEGNSPLHF	TGTGCCAGCAGTTACGAGGGAAATTCACCCCTCCACTTT
TRBV6-5	.	.	TRBJ2-1	CASIPLRPGEQFF	TGTGCCAGCATCCCTTTGCGACCGGGGGAGCAGTTCTTC
TRBV14	TRBD2	.	TRBJ2-1	CASSQALAGGTYNEQFF	TGTGCCAGCAGCCAAGCTTTAGCGGGGGGAACCTACAATGAGCAGTTCTTC
TRBV7-2	TRBD2	.	TRBJ2-5	CASSFQRGERETQYF	TGTGCCAGCAGCTTCCAGCGGGGAGAAAGGGAGACCCAGTACTTC
TRBV19	.	.	TRBJ1-1	CATRGGGATEAFF	TGTGCCACTCGAGGGGGGGGAGCGACTGAAGCTTTCTTT
TRBV4-2	TRBD1	.	TRBJ1-4	CASSQNPGTGVEKLFF	TGTGCCAGCAGCCAGAACCCCGGGACAGGGGTTGAAAAACTGTTTTTT
TRBV29-1	.	.	TRBJ1-6	CSVEAGGEVHF	TGCAGCGTTGAGGCTGGGGGCGAGGTTCACTTT
TRBV3-1/TRBV3-2	.	.	TRBJ1-4	CASSQVSQLKKLFF	TGTGCCAGCAGCCAAGTTTCACAGCTAAAAAAACTGTTTTTT
TRBV5-4	.	once	TRBJ2-1	CASRGDWNEQFF	TGTGCCAGCAGAGGGGACTGGAATGAGCAGTTCTTC
TRBV28	TRBD1	once	TRBJ1-3	CASSSPPGGPTGNTIYF	TGTGCCAGCAGCTCACCGCCAGGGGGCCCAACTGGAAACACCATATATTTT